The clone carrying this T cell receptor beta chain appeared many times. Per the germline V gene, CDR1 is DFQATT and CDR2 is SNEGSKA (reference sequence). The CDR3 contains 14 residues. V lost 5 bases, J lost 0 bases, and 6 bases stayed unmatched. The data were taken from a study of neurological immune-mediated disorders. A single record per CDR3 protein comes from TCRdb applying MiXCR to the 5' RACE reads. Of approximately 60,000 distinct CDR3 sequences in the sample, under 4.5% are singletons; the top ten hold about 3%. This chain uses TRBV20-1 with TRBJ2-7; 8 nucleotides match TRBD2. Sequencing was performed on PBMCs. This sequence was found in a woman in her 30s with multiple sclerosis. The CDR3 region has the DNA TGCAGTGCTGGTACTAGCGGTAGCTCCTACGAGCAGTACTTC. It is translated as CSAGTSGSSYEQYF.